The 17 T cell receptor beta chains given below trace back to one sample, sequenced in a study of human T cells and chemical hapten exposure (dated by TCRdb to about 2021). This specimen's time point label, interpreted: patch test 3, about 24 weeks after DPC sensitization. This sample's treatment or condition label indicates: therapeutic diphenylcyclopropenone sensitization with weekly scalp DPC. The library was prepared using RACE. The sample was run on a NextSeq 500. The raw public data were reprocessed by TCRdb itself: fastp quality trimming at Q25, MiXCR clonotype calling, in-frame beta chains only. Each entry is one CDR3 protein sequence, shown with its most common DNA and genes. This sample lists 70,000 to 90,000 distinct CDR3 sequences; about 10% were detected once. The biggest ten clones account for around 3.8% of the sample. The specimen comprised whole blood, sampled in connection with sensitization to the hapten diphenylcyclopropenone (DPC). The source of these receptors is a woman aged 50 to 65 with alopecia areata. Some clones in this sample may be carry-over from other donors' samples.

J is TRBJ2-1 and V is TRBV20-1; D may correspond to TRBD1 or TRBD2 (5 bases each). V lost 4 bases to trimming and J lost 9 bases, with 13 bases between them. Germline CDR1 DFQATT, CDR2 SNEGSKA (reference sequence). The CDR3 is 12 amino acids. The CDR3 nucleotides read TGCAGTGCTACCTCAGGGAGAGGTGAGCAGTTCTTC. The encoded protein is CSATSGRGEQFF.

This clonotype was counted ten times or more. The rearrangement joins TRBV7-2 to TRBJ2-4, with 12 bases lining up with TRBD2. The junction had 5 bases not matched to a gene; V was cut back by 5 bases and J by 9 bases. Germline-derived CDR1 and CDR2 are SGHTA and FQGNSA. The CDR3 is 14 amino acids. CDR3: CASSPGTSGSIQYF. For the CDR3, the DNA is TGTGCCAGCAGCCCTGGGACTAGCGGGTCCATTCAGTACTTC.

The CDR3 region has the DNA TGCGCCAGCAGCCAAGATCAAAGTGGGCTGTACAATGAGCAGTTCTTC. This encodes CASSQDQSGLYNEQFF. The chain couples TRBV4-1 to TRBJ2-1; D is undetermined. Germline V gene sequence: CDR1 MGHRA, CDR2 YSYEKL. CDR3 length: 16 amino acids. V gave up 0 bases and J gave up 4 bases, with 13 bases separating them.

Of note for this clonotype: A much larger clone is a single base away; this may be a read error. The chain is built from TRBV28 and TRBJ1-5, with 9 bases that match TRBD1. The CDR3 length is 14 residues. Per the germline V gene, CDR1 is MDHEN and CDR2 is SYDVKM. CDR3 nucleotides: TGTGCCAGCAGCCAAGGGACAGGGCTTCAGCTCCAGCATTTT. Protein sequence: CASSQGTGLQLQHF.

At least ten counts were recorded for this clonotype. The V gene is TRBV3-1, the J gene TRBJ2-1; 9 positions match TRBD2. After removal of 6 bases from V and 8 bases from J, the junction contained 17 bases not matched to a gene. There are 17 residues in the CDR3. Germline CDR1 is LGHDT and CDR2 is YNNKEL (reference sequence). DNA for the CDR3: TGTGCCAGCAGTCGCTCAACTCCGGGACTAGCATTCGATGAGCAGTTCTTC. Its protein is CASSRSTPGLAFDEQFF.

This sequence joins TRBV7-2 and TRBJ2-2; D gene ambiguous. Trimming stripped 7 bases from V and 4 bases from J, with 13 bases between. There are 14 residues in the CDR3. Per germline, CDR1 SGHTA and CDR2 FQGNSA. The CDR3 nucleotides are TGTGCCAGCACAAAGGCGACAAGCACCGGGGAGCTGTTTTTT. Translated: CASTKATSTGELFF. The complete variable domain, with remaining parts taken from reference TRBV7-2 and TRBJ2-2, reads GAGVSQSPSNKVTEKGKDVELRCDPISGHTALYWYRQSLGQGLEFLIYFQGNSAPDKSGLPSDRFSAERTGGSVSTLTIQRTQQEDSAVYLCASTKATSTGELFFGEGSRLTVL.

This clonotype was picked up many times. The chain has TRBV15 and TRBJ1-2, with 8 positions matching TRBD1. The CDR3 loop spans 18 amino acids. Trimming at V came to 1 base and at J to 6 bases, leaving 16 bases not matched to a gene. Germline CDR1 reads LNHNV; CDR2 reads YYDKDF (reference sequence). DNA for the CDR3: TGTGCCACCAGCAGAGTTGGGACAGGAAAGAATATATTGAATGGCTACACCTTC. This translates into CATSRVGTGKNILNGYTF.

This clonotype was observed at least ten times. J is TRBJ1-2 and V is TRBV10-1; possibly TRBD1 for D (6 bases). The CDR3 runs to 13 residues. CDR1 is WNHNN and CDR2 is SYGVQD in the germline V gene (reference sequence). V lost 10 bases to trimming and J lost 8 bases, with 20 bases between them. DNA for the CDR3: TGCGCCATCCCGGGGGGGGCCCTTGGAGGCTACACCTTC. This encodes CAIPGGALGGYTF.

The table lists this clonotype with many counts. V gene TRBV7-9 combines with J gene TRBJ2-5; TRBD1 aligns across 7 bases. The CDR3 loop spans 13 amino acids. Trimming at V came to 6 bases and at J to 5 bases, leaving 6 bases not matched to a gene. CDR1 and CDR2 from the germline V gene are SEHNR and FQNEAQ (reference sequence). CDR3 sequence reads: CASRPTGEETQYF. The CDR3 region has the DNA TGTGCCAGCAGACCCACAGGGGAGGAGACCCAGTACTTC. Supplemented by reference TRBV7-9 and TRBJ2-5, the full variable domain reads DTGVSQNPRHKITKRGQNVTFRCDPISEHNRLYWYRQTLGQGPEFLTYFQNEAQLEKSRLLSDRFSAERPKGSFSTLEIQRTEQGDSAMYLCASRPTGEETQYFGPGTRLLVL.

The chain recombines TRBV12-3 or TRBV12-4 with TRBJ2-1, with D unresolved. CDR3 length: 15 amino acids. V lost 1 base, J lost 2 bases, and 9 bases lay in between. DNA for the CDR3: TGTGCCAGCAGTTTAGGGGGAATCCCCTACAATGAGCAGTTCTTC. Translation: CASSLGGIPYNEQFF.

This clonotype was observed a handful of times. The V and J genes are TRBV3-1 and TRBJ2-3, with TRBD2 matching over 13 bases. Germline V gene sequence: CDR1 LGHDT, CDR2 YNNKEL (reference sequence). This CDR3 spans 20 amino acids. V dropped 4 bases and J dropped 0; count of bases not matched to a gene: 13. In DNA form, the CDR3 reads TGTGCCAGCAGCCCCTACCTAGGGGGGACTAGCGGGGTTAGCACAGATACGCAGTATTTT. It codes for CASSPYLGGTSGVSTDTQYF.

In this sample, this clonotype turned up many times. The chain couples TRBV7-9 to TRBJ2-1, with TRBD2 identical over 9 bases. With 5 bases clipped from V and 6 bases from J, the junction kept 8 bases outside the gene matches. The CDR3 contains 15 residues. Germline V gene sequence: CDR1 SEHNR, CDR2 FQNEAQ (reference sequence). This CDR3 reads CASSPGASGINEQFF. Written as DNA, the CDR3 is TGTGCCAGCAGCCCGGGGGCTAGCGGGATCAATGAGCAGTTCTTC.

About this clonotype itself: The junction shows a germline mismatch at one end, possibly a read error. The rearrangement uses TRBV7-2 and TRBJ2-7; D is ambiguous. The CDR3 contains 14 residues. Germline V gene sequence: CDR1 SGHTA, CDR2 FQGNSA. The CDR3 protein is CVSSPEQLSYEQYF. CDR3 sequence (DNA): TGTGTCAGCAGCCCCGAACAGTTGTCCTACGAGCAGTACTTC.

This clonotype was counted ten times or more. The chain uses TRBV20-1 and TRBJ1-1, with 8 bases lining up with TRBD1. Germline values: CDR1 DFQATT, CDR2 SNEGSKA (reference sequence). This CDR3 is built from 15 residues. V dropped 3 bases and J dropped 3; count of bases not matched to a gene: 9. DNA for the CDR3: TGCAGTGCTAGGAGACAGGGGATCGGTGACACTGAAGCTTTCTTT. It translates to CSARRQGIGDTEAFF.

The chain employs TRBV7-2 and TRBJ2-2; possibly TRBD1 for D (6 bases). The CDR3 extends over 16 amino acids. Germline values: CDR1 SGHTA, CDR2 FQGNSA. V dropped 0 bases and J dropped 1 base, with 9 bases sitting between them. CDR3 coding DNA: TGTGCCAGCAGCTTAGCGGTGACAGGGAACACCGGGGAGCTGTTTTTT. It yields the protein CASSLAVTGNTGELFF.

The V gene is TRBV29-1, the J gene TRBJ1-4, with a tentative D call TRBD1 (6 bases). Trimming shortened V by 1 base and J by 9 bases, and 12 bases separated the two germline ends. CDR3 length: 13 residues. Germline V CDR1 and CDR2: SQVTM, ANQGSEA. The CDR3 bases are TGCAGCGTTGAAGGACCGGGGGCAAAAAAACTGTTTTTT. As protein: CSVEGPGAKKLFF. Combining the CDR3 with reference TRBV29-1 and TRBJ1-4 gives the whole variable domain SAVISQKPSRDICQRGTSLTIQCQVDSQVTMMFWYRQQPGQSLTLIATANQGSEATYESGFVIDKFPISRPNLTFSTLTVSNMSPEDSSIYLCSVEGPGAKKLFFGSGTQLSVL.

This sequence joins TRBV6-1 and TRBJ2-1; TRBD2 matches 8 bases. This CDR3 is 15 amino acids long. With V trimmed by 5 bases and J by 4 bases, 7 bases remained unmatched. Germline V lookup: CDR1 MNHNS, CDR2 SASEGT. Here the CDR3 reads CASSQSGSRYNEQFF. Written as DNA, the CDR3 is TGTGCCAGCAGTCAAAGCGGGAGCCGGTACAATGAGCAGTTCTTC.